These T cell receptor beta chains were read from a single sample in a study of shared clonotypes between healthy human individuals. Measured with immunoSEQ multiplex PCR; TCRdb has only the in-frame clones, and not every one. This repertoire shows 2 million or so clones, about 95% found once; its top ten account for about 1.1%. Material for sequencing was naive CD8+ T cells sorted from blood. The receptors originated from a man between 18 and 35 years old in good health. Each CDR3 is given without its conserved first and last residue. Each record gives: CDR3 protein, V gene, J gene, clone size, D gene. The D gene is left open where the match is weak. Some rows mark clone size as missing; the rest say once, few, many or name a class of expanded clone.

cdr3_aa: ASSLGGDSEAF
v_call: TRBV5-6
j_call: TRBJ1-1
clone_size: NA
d_call: TRBD1

cdr3_aa: ASSIRWGYYEQY
v_call: TRBV19
j_call: TRBJ2-7
clone_size: NA
d_call: NA

cdr3_aa: SASLDSSEF
v_call: TRBV20-1
j_call: TRBJ2-1
clone_size: NA
d_call: NA

cdr3_aa: ASSQDRGEDYGYT
v_call: TRBV4-3
j_call: TRBJ1-2
clone_size: NA
d_call: NA

cdr3_aa: SADGQQETQY
v_call: TRBV29-1
j_call: TRBJ2-5
clone_size: NA
d_call: NA

cdr3_aa: AWSVRIGSQRTGELF
v_call: TRBV30
j_call: TRBJ2-2
clone_size: NA
d_call: NA

cdr3_aa: ASSQTYGGHL
v_call: TRBV6-1
j_call: TRBJ2-4
clone_size: NA
d_call: NA

cdr3_aa: ASSIDIGSGSSYEQY
v_call: TRBV19
j_call: TRBJ2-7
clone_size: NA
d_call: TRBD2

cdr3_aa: ASSLDSGGANEQF
v_call: TRBV7-2
j_call: TRBJ2-1
clone_size: NA
d_call: TRBD2

cdr3_aa: ASSSSGASYNEQF
v_call: TRBV11-2
j_call: TRBJ2-1
clone_size: NA
d_call: NA

cdr3_aa: ASRWASTDTQY
v_call: TRBV27
j_call: TRBJ2-3
clone_size: NA
d_call: NA

cdr3_aa: ASSEGTSPSYNEQF
v_call: TRBV10-1
j_call: TRBJ2-1
clone_size: NA
d_call: TRBD2

cdr3_aa: ASSLTADSTDTQY
v_call: TRBV27
j_call: TRBJ2-3
clone_size: NA
d_call: NA

cdr3_aa: SVEDLGQLQGSYNEQF
v_call: TRBV29-1
j_call: TRBJ2-1
clone_size: NA
d_call: NA

cdr3_aa: ASSLRSDRGVPSTDTQY
v_call: TRBV7-9
j_call: TRBJ2-3
clone_size: NA
d_call: TRBD2

cdr3_aa: ARLRDTLNTEAF
v_call: TRBV2
j_call: TRBJ1-1
clone_size: NA
d_call: NA

cdr3_aa: ASSFFPGGPNEQF
v_call: TRBV5-1
j_call: TRBJ2-1
clone_size: NA
d_call: TRBD2

cdr3_aa: ASSLGRGPYEQY
v_call: TRBV4-2
j_call: TRBJ2-7
clone_size: NA
d_call: NA

cdr3_aa: ASSLADARVYEQY
v_call: TRBV7-8
j_call: TRBJ2-7
clone_size: NA
d_call: NA

cdr3_aa: ASSPGTSGIGYEQY
v_call: TRBV10-1
j_call: TRBJ2-7
clone_size: once
d_call: TRBD2

cdr3_aa: ASSVSSRTTDFTDTQY
v_call: TRBV9
j_call: TRBJ2-3
clone_size: NA
d_call: NA

cdr3_aa: ASSPTGMNTEAF
v_call: TRBV27
j_call: TRBJ1-1
clone_size: NA
d_call: TRBD1

cdr3_aa: ASSLGDRGSYNEQF
v_call: TRBV5-6
j_call: TRBJ2-1
clone_size: NA
d_call: TRBD1

cdr3_aa: ASSPPGNHEQY
v_call: TRBV5-1
j_call: TRBJ2-7
clone_size: NA
d_call: NA

cdr3_aa: SVEDRDRDYGYT
v_call: TRBV29-1
j_call: TRBJ1-2
clone_size: NA
d_call: TRBD1

cdr3_aa: ATSRTGISPEAF
v_call: TRBV6-5
j_call: TRBJ1-1
clone_size: NA
d_call: TRBD1

cdr3_aa: ASSLAGAGATYNEQF
v_call: TRBV5-1
j_call: TRBJ2-1
clone_size: NA
d_call: TRBD2

cdr3_aa: ASSWTGSSGANVLT
v_call: TRBV13
j_call: TRBJ2-6
clone_size: NA
d_call: TRBD1

cdr3_aa: ASSQDVTTSREQF
v_call: TRBV4-3
j_call: TRBJ2-1
clone_size: NA
d_call: TRBD2

cdr3_aa: ASSNNFGYGYT
v_call: TRBV19
j_call: TRBJ1-2
clone_size: once
d_call: NA

cdr3_aa: ASSPGGLAGAFDEQY
v_call: TRBV18
j_call: TRBJ2-7
clone_size: NA
d_call: TRBD2

cdr3_aa: ASTVASGKTYEQY
v_call: TRBV10-2
j_call: TRBJ2-7
clone_size: NA
d_call: TRBD2

cdr3_aa: ASSLRQGIGNSPLH
v_call: TRBV19
j_call: TRBJ1-6
clone_size: NA
d_call: TRBD1

cdr3_aa: ASSPGTGFDEQY
v_call: TRBV6-5
j_call: NA
clone_size: NA
d_call: TRBD1

cdr3_aa: ASWDRDRPTEAF
v_call: TRBV5-1
j_call: TRBJ1-1
clone_size: NA
d_call: TRBD1

cdr3_aa: AISESRRGAPQETQY
v_call: TRBV10-3
j_call: TRBJ2-5
clone_size: NA
d_call: NA

cdr3_aa: ASSWDGTGYQATQY
v_call: TRBV5-4
j_call: TRBJ2-5
clone_size: NA
d_call: TRBD1

cdr3_aa: ASSSSRGQGLNEKLF
v_call: TRBV5-1
j_call: TRBJ1-4
clone_size: NA
d_call: NA

cdr3_aa: SVVPGGIGYGYT
v_call: TRBV29-1
j_call: TRBJ1-2
clone_size: once
d_call: TRBD1

cdr3_aa: ASSKTNNEQF
v_call: TRBV6-5
j_call: TRBJ2-1
clone_size: NA
d_call: NA

cdr3_aa: ASGHTQH
v_call: TRBV7-9
j_call: TRBJ1-5
clone_size: NA
d_call: NA